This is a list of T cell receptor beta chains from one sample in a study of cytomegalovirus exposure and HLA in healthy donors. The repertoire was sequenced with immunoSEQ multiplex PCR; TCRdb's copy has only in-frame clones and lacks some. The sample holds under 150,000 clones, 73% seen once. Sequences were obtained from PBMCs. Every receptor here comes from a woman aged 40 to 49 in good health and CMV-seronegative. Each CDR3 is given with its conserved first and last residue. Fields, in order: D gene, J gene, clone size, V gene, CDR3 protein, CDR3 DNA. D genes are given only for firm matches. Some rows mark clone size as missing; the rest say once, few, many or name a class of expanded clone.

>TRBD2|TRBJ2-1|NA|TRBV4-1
CASSQYLAEIEGTEQFF
TGCGCCAGCAGCCAATATCTAGCGGAGATCGAGGGGACTGAGCAGTTCTTC
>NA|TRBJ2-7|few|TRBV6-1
CASSEDREIDEQYF
TGTGCCAGCAGTGAAGACAGGGAAATCGACGAGCAGTACTTC
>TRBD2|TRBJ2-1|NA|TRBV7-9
CASSLPGLAGNEQFF
TGTGCCAGCAGCTTACCGGGACTAGCGGGGAATGAGCAGTTCTTC
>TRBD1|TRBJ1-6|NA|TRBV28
CASSPGQSSSYNSPLHF
TGTGCCAGCAGTCCGGGACAGTCTAGCTCCTATAATTCACCCCTCCACTTT
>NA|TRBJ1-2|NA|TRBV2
CASSGEDGYRGYTF
TGTGCCAGCAGTGGGGAGGACGGTTATAGGGGCTACACCTTC
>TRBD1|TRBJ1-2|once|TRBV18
CASSPRGQGFGGYTF
TGTGCCAGCTCACCACGGGGACAGGGTTTCGGGGGCTACACCTTC
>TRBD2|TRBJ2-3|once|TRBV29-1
CSVIRLAGSTDTQYF
TGCAGCGTCATCCGACTAGCGGGAAGCACAGATACGCAGTATTTT
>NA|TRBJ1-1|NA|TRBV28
CASRASNPTNTEAFF
TGTGCCAGCAGAGCATCGAATCCAACGAACACTGAAGCTTTCTTT
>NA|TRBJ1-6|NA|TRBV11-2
CASSLGQTFYSPLHF
TGTGCCAGCAGCTTAGGACAGACCTTTTATTCACCCCTCCACTTT
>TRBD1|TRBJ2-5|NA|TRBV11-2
CASSHSIRQGETQYF
TGTGCCAGCAGCCATTCCATTAGACAGGGAGAGACCCAGTACTTC
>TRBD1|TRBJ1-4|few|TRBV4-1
CASSYRDRVEKLFF
TGCGCCAGCAGCTACCGGGACAGGGTTGAAAAACTGTTTTTT
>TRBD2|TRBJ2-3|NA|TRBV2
CASSSGTSGTDTQYF
TGTGCCAGCAGCTCCGGGACTAGCGGGACAGATACGCAGTATTTT
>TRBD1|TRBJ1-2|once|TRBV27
CASSSGQGAGYTF
TGTGCCAGCAGTTCGGGACAGGGAGCGGGCTACACCTTC
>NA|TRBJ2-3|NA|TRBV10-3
CAISEGTGLATDTQYF
TGTGCCATCAGTGAGGGAACAGGGTTGGCCACAGATACGCAGTATTTT
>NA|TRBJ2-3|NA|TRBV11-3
CASSLRGYTDTQYF
TGTGCCAGCAGCTTAAGAGGGTACACAGATACGCAGTATTTT
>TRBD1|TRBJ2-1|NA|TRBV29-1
CSVEAPVGTATLNEQFF
TGCAGCGTTGAAGCCCCGGTTGGGACAGCAACCTTAAATGAGCAGTTCTTC
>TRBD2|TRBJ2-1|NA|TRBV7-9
CASSSPSWVAGPYNEQFF
TGTGCCAGCAGCTCCCCCTCCTGGGTAGCGGGGCCCTACAATGAGCAGTTCTTC
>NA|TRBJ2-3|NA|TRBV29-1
CSVVPGRTDTQYF
TGCAGCGTTGTGCCAGGGCGCACAGATACGCAGTATTTT
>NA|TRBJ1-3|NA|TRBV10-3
CAIRQGTGNTIYF
TGTGCCATCAGACAGGGAACTGGAAACACCATATATTTT
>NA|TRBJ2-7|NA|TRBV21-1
CASSKEGNQSETAYEQYF
TGTGCCAGCAGCAAAGAGGGGAACCAAAGCGAGACGGCCTACGAGCAGTACTTC
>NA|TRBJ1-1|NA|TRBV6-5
CASCRPQENTEAFF
TGTGCCAGCTGCCGTCCACAGGAGAACACTGAAGCTTTCTTT
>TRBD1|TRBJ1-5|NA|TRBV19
CASSLTQGNQPQHF
TGTGCCAGTAGTCTGACACAGGGGAATCAGCCCCAGCATTTT
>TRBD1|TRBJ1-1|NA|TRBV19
CASSFTGTGGTEAFF
TGTGCCAGTAGTTTCACCGGGACAGGGGGCACTGAAGCTTTCTTT